This T cell receptor beta chain was observed in a study of response to subunit inactivated influenza vaccine. In this sample, this clonotype turned up many times. The CDR3 extends over 16 amino acids. V was pared by 6 bases and J by 2 bases, with 6 bases of the junction left unmatched. Germline-derived CDR1 and CDR2 are MNHEY and SVGEGT. TCRdb re-called the RT-PCR reads through MiXCR, storing one row per CDR3 protein. The sample carries 450,000 to 500,000 distinct CDR3 sequences, over 9.5% recorded once. This receptor was taken from a man aged 45-65 years who received an inactivated influenza vaccine. The specimen was PBMCs from blood, collected more than 35 days after vaccination. The genes are TRBV6-2 or TRBV6-3 and TRBJ2-4; 11 positions match TRBD2. The chain's CDR3 is CASSRTSGPSKNIQYF. The CDR3 region has the DNA TGTGCCAGCAGCCGGACTAGCGGGCCGTCCAAAAACATTCAGTACTTC.